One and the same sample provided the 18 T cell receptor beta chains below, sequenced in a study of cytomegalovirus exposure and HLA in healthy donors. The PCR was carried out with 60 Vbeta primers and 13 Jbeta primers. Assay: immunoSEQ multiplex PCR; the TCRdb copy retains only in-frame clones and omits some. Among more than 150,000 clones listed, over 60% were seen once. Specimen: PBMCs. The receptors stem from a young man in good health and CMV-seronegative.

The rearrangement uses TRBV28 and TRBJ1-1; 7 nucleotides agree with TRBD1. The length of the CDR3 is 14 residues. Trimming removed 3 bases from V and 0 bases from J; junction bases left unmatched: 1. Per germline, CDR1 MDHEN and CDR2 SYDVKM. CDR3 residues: CASSFGTVNTEAFF. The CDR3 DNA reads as TGTGCCAGCAGTTTCGGGACAGTGAACACTGAAGCTTTCTTT. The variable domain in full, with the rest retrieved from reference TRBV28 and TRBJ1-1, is DVKVTQSSRYLVKRTGEKVFLECVQDMDHENMFWYRQDPGLGLRLIYFSYDVKMKEKGDIPEGYSVSREKKERFSLILESASTNQTSMYLCASSFGTVNTEAFFGQGTRLTVV.

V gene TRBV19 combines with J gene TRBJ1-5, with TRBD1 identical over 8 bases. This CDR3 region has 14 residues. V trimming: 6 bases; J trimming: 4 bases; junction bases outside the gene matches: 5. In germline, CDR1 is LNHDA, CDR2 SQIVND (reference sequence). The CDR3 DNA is TGTGCCAGTAGGACTAGACAGGGGAATCAGCCCCAGCATTTT. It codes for CASRTRQGNQPQHF.

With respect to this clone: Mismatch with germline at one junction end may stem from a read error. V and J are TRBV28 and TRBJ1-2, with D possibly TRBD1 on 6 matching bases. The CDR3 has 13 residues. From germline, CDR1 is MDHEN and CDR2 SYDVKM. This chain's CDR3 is CASSLVARTASEF. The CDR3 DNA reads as TGTGCCAGCAGTTTAGTGGCCCGGACAGCCTCGGAATTC.

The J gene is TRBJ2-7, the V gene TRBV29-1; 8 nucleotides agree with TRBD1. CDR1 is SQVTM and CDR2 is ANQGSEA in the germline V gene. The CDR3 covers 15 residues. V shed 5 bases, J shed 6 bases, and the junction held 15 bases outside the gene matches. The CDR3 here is CSVLASVQGGLEQYF. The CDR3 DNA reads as TGCAGCGTTTTGGCGTCCGTACAGGGGGGTCTCGAGCAGTACTTC.

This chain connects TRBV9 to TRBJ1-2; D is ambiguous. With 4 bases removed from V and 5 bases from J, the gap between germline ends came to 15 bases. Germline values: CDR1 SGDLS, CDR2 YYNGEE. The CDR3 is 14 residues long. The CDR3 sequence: CASSPSGERYGYTF. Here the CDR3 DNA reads TGTGCCAGCAGCCCGAGCGGGGAGAGGTATGGCTACACCTTC. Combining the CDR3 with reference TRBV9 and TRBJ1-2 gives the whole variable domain DSGVTQTPKHLITATGQRVTLRCSPRSGDLSVYWYQQSLDQGLQFLIQYYNGEERAKGNILERFSAQQFPDLHSELNLSSLELGDSALYFCASSPSGERYGYTFGSGTRLTVV.

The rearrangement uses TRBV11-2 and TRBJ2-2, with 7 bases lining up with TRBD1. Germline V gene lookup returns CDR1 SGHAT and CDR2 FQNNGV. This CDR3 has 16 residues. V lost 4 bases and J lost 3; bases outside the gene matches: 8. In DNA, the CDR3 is TGTGCCAGCAGCTCAGGGCGGACAGGCTACACCGGGGAGCTGTTTTTT. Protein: CASSSGRTGYTGELFF. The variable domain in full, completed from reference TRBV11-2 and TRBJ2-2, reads EAGVAQSPRYKIIEKRQSVAFWCNPISGHATLYWYQQILGQGPKLLIQFQNNGVVDDSQLPKDRFSAERLKGVDSTLKIQPAKLEDSAVYLCASSSGRTGYTGELFFGEGSRLTVL.

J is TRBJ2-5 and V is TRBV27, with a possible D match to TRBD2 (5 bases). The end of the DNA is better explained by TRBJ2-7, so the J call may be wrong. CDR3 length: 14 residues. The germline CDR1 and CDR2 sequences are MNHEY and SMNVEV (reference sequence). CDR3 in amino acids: CASSPQRTSYEQYF. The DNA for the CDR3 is TGTGCCAGCAGTCCCCAGCGGACCTCCTACGAGCAGTACTTC.

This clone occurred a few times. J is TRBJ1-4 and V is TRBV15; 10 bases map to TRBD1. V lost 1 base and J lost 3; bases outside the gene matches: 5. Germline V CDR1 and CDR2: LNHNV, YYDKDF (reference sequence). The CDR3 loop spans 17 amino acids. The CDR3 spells CATSRGRQGAANEKLFF. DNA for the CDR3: TGTGCCACCAGCAGAGGAAGACAGGGGGCGGCTAATGAAAAACTGTTTTTT.

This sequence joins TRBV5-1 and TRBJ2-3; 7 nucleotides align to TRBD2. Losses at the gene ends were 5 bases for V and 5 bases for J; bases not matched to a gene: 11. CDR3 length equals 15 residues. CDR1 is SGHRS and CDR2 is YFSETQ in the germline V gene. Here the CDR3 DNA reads TGCGCCAGCAGTCTTGGGGGGGGTGTAGTAGATACGCAGTATTTT. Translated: CASSLGGGVVDTQYF.

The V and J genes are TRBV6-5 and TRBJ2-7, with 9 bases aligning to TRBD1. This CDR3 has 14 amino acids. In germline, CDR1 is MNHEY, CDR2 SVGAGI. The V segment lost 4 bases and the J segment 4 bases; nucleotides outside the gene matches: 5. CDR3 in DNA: TGTGCCAGCAGTTCTCGGGACAGGGTGTACGAGCAGTACTTC. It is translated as CASSSRDRVYEQYF.

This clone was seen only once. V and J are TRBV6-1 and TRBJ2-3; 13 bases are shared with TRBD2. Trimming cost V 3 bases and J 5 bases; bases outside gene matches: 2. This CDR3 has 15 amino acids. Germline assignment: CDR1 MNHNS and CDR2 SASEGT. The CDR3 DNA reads TGTGCCAGCAGTGACGGACTAGCGGGAGTAGATACGCAGTATTTT. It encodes CASSDGLAGVDTQYF.

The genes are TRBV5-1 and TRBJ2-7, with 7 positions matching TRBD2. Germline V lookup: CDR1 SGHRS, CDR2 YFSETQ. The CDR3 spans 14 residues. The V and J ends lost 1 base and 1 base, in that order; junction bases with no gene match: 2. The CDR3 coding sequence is TGCGCCAGCAGCTTGTTGGGAGGGTCCTACGAGCAGTACTTC. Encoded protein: CASSLLGGSYEQYF.

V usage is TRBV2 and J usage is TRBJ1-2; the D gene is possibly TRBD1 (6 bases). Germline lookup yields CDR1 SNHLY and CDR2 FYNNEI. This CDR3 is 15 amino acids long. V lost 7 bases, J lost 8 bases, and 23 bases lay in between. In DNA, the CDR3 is TGTGCCAGCAACGATCGGGACATGGGACCTTCAGGCTACACCTTC. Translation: CASNDRDMGPSGYTF.

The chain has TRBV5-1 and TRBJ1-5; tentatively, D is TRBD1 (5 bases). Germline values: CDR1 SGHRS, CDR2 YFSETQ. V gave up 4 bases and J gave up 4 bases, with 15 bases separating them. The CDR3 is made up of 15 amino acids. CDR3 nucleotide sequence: TGCGCCAGCAGCACGGACGGACAACCGAATCAGCCCCAGCATTTT. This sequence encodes CASSTDGQPNQPQHF.

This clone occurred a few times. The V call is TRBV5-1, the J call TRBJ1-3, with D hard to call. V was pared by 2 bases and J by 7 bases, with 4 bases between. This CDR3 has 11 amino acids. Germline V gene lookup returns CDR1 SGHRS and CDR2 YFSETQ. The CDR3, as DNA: TGCGCCAGCAGCTTCGGTAACACCATATATTTT. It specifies CASSFGNTIYF.

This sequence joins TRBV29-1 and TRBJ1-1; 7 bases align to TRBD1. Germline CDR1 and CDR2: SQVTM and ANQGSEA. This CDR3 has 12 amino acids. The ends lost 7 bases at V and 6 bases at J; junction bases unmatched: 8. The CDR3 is CSARTGAPEAFF. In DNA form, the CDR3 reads TGCAGCGCCCGGACAGGTGCCCCTGAAGCTTTCTTT.

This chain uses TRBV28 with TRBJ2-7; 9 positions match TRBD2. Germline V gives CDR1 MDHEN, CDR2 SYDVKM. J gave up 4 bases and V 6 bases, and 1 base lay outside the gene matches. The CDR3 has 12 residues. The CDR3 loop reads CASRTSGYEQYF. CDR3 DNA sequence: TGTGCCAGCAGGACTAGCGGTTACGAGCAGTACTTC.

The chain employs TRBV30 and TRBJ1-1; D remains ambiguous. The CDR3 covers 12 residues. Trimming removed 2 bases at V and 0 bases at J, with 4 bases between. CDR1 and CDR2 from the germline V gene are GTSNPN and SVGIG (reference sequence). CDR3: CAWSFMNTEAFF. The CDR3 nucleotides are TGTGCCTGGAGTTTCATGAACACTGAAGCTTTCTTT.